This TCR beta chain is drawn from a study of cytomegalovirus exposure and HLA in healthy donors listed by TCRdb under 2017. With respect to the entire study: According to a later analysis, one platform produced both the 100 to 150 validation repertoires and the 670 or so repertoires of the first cohort. In addition to the first cohort of around 670 subjects, a separate validation cohort of under 150 different subjects was used. The aim of the study was to test whether cataloging public T cell receptors could identify signatures of past pathogen exposure. The study combined high-throughput TCR immunosequencing, statistical association of individual TCRs with disease status, and machine learning to predict cytomegalovirus infection status. What the work shows at the level of the full study, not this receptor alone: A few of the identified cytomegalovirus-associated TCR beta chains were confirmed in vitro to be specific for cytomegalovirus antigens. Across donors, most TCR sequences were observed very rarely, whereas some public TCRs were present in many individuals. The classifier was reported to diagnose cytomegalovirus status with high specificity and sensitivity in both the original and validation cohorts. A later analysis had no HLA typing for the validation cohort, so co-occurrence there was scored across all 110 or so repertoires. Of the cluster scores, about 94% were above 0 in a later analysis, which found that TCRs clustered in the first cohort also tended to co-occur in the approximately 110 validation repertoires. The authors suggested that the approach could potentially be extended to other disease states and immunological phenotypes. The study listed 150 to 200 TCR beta chains as associated with cytomegalovirus.

Library construction relied on the immunoSEQ multiplex PCR assay. Turning to the authors' computational methods: To diagnose cytomegalovirus status from the catalog of TCR beta chain sequences, a statistical classification framework was built. TCRdb limited this immuneACCESS table to in-frame rearrangements with V and J called. A share of clones is missing; checked studies link under half to unresolved V genes, and the rest is unexplained. Clone size and V and J calls were adopted from that table, with D and trimming inferred from the DNA. Recorded for this sample are approximately 150,000 clones; around 90% of them occurred a single time. The ten biggest clones cover 3% of the sample. As to this clone: The antigen this receptor binds is unknown. No base quality information exists; no much larger clone differs at one position.

The cysteine opens and the phenylalanine closes a CDR3 of 20 amino acids. Only the CDR3 region is kept as DNA, spanning 60 bases read in frame from base 1. Sequences MDHEN (CDR1) and SYDVKM (CDR2) are obtained from the germline V gene. Compared with germline, V lacks 2 bases and J lacks 0 bases; bases without a gene match: 13. The donors were included in the validation cohort of 130 or so subjects, a group kept apart from the roughly 670-subject first cohort. The sequence joins TRBV28 to TRBJ1-4, and 9 junction bases match TRBD1. What was sequenced was PBMCs. The sequence was obtained from a woman under 30 in good health and CMV-seropositive. The nucleotides read TGTGCCAGCAGTTTACCTCCGGGACAGGGATCGTCTTCAACTAATGAAAAACTGTTTTTT. Translated, it gives CASSLPPGQGSSSTNEKLFF.